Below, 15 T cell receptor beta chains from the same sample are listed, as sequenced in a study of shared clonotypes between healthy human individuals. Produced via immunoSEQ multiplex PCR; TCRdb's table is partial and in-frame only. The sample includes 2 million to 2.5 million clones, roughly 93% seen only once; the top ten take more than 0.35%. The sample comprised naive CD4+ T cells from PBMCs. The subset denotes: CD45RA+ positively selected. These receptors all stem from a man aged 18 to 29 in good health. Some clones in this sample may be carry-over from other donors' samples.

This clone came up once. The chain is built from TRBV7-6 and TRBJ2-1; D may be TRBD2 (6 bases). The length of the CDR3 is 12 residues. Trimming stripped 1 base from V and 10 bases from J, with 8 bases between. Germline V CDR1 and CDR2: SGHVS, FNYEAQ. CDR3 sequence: CASSLGREEQFF. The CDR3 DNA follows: TGTGCCAGCAGCTTAGGACGGGAGGAGCAGTTCTTC. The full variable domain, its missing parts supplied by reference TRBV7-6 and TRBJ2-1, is GAGVSQSPRYKVTKRGQDVALRCDPISGHVSLYWYRQALGQGPEFLTYFNYEAQQDKSGLPNDRFSAERPEGSISTLTIQRTEQRDSAMYRCASSLGREEQFFGPGTRLTVL.

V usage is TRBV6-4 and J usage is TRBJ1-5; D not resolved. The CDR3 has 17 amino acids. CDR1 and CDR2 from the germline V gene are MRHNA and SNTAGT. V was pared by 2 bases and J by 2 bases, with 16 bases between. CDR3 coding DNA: TGTGCCAGCAGTGACACTCAAAGGGAGAAAGGCAATCAGCCCCAGCATTTT. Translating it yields CASSDTQREKGNQPQHF.

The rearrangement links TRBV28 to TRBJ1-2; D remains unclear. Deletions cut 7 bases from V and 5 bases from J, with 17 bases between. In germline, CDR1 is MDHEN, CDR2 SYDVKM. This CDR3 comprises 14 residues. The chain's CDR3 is CASTQGPKTYGYTF. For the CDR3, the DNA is TGTGCCAGCACCCAAGGGCCCAAAACTTATGGCTACACCTTC.

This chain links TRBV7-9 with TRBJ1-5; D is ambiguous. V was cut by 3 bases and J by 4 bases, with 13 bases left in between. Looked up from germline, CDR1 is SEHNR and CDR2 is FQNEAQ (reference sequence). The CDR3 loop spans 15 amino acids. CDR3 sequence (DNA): TGTGCCAGCAGCTTCAGTGACCTCCCGAATCAGCCCCAGCATTTT. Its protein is CASSFSDLPNQPQHF.

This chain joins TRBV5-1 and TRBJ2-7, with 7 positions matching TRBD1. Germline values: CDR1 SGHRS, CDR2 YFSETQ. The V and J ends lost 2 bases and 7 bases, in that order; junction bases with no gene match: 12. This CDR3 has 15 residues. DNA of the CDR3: TGCGCCAGCAGCTTCTTTACGACAGGGCCGGAAGAGCAGTACTTC. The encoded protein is CASSFFTTGPEEQYF.

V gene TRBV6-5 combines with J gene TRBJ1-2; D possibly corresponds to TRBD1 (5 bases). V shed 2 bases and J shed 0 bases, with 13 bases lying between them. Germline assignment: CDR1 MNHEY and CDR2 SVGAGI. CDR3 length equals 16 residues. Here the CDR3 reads CASSYAVGHSNYGYTF. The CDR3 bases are TGTGCCAGCAGTTACGCGGTGGGGCACTCTAACTATGGCTACACCTTC.

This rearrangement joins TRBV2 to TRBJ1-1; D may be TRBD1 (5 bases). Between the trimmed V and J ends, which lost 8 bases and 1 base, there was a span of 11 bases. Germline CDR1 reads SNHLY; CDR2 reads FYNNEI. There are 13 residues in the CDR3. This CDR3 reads CASFLGGNTEAFF. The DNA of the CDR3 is TGTGCCAGCTTTCTTGGGGGGAACACTGAAGCTTTCTTT.

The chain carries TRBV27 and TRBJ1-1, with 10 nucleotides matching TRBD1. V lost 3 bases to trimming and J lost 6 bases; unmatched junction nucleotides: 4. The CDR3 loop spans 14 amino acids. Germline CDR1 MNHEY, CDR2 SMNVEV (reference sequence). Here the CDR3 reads CASSFDRGRSEAFF. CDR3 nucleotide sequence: TGTGCCAGCAGTTTCGACAGGGGGCGATCTGAAGCTTTCTTT.

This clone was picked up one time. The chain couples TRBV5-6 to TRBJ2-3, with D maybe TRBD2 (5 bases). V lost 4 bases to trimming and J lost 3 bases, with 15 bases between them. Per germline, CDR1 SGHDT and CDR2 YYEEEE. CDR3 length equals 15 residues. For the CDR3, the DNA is TGTGCCAGCAGCCTGCGACTGTCGGGGACAGATACGCAGTATTTT. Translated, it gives CASSLRLSGTDTQYF. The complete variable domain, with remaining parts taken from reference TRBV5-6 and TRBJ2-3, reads DAGVTQSPTHLIKTRGQQVTLRCSPKSGHDTVSWYQQALGQGPQFIFQYYEEEERQRGNFPDRFSGHQFPNYSSELNVNALLLGDSALYLCASSLRLSGTDTQYFGPGTRLTVL.

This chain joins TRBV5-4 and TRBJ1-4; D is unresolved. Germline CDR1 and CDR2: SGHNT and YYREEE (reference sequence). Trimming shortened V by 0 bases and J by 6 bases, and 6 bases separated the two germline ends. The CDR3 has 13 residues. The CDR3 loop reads CASSLGGDEKLFF. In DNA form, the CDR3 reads TGTGCCAGCAGCTTGGGGGGAGATGAAAAACTGTTTTTT.

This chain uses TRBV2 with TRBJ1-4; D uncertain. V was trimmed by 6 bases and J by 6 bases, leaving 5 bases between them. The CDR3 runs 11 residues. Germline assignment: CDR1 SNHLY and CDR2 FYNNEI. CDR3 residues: CASSPYEKLFF. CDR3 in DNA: TGTGCCAGCAGCCCTTATGAAAAACTGTTTTTT.

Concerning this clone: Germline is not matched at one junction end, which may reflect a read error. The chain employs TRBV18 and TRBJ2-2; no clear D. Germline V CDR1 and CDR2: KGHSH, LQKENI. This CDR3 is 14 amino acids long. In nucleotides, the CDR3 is TGTGCCAGCTCACTTACGATGGGCACCGAGGAGCTGTTTTTT. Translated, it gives CASSLTMGTEELFF.

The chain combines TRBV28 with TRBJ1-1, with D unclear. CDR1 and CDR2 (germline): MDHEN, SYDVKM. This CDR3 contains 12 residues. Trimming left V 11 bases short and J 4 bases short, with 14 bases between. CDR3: CASLTGSTEAFF. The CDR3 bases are TGTGCCTCACTAACCGGGTCCACTGAAGCTTTCTTT. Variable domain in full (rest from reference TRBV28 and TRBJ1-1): DVKVTQSSRYLVKRTGEKVFLECVQDMDHENMFWYRQDPGLGLRLIYFSYDVKMKEKGDIPEGYSVSREKKERFSLILESASTNQTSMYLCASLTGSTEAFFGQGTRLTVV.

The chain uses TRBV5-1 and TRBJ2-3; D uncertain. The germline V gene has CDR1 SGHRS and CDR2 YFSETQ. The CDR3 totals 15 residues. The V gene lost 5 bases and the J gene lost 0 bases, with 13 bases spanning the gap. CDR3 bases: TGCGCCAGCAGATTAGACTCGAGTAGCACAGATACGCAGTATTTT. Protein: CASRLDSSSTDTQYF. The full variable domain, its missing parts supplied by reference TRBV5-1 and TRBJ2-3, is KAGVTQTPRYLIKTRGQQVTLSCSPISGHRSVSWYQQTPGQGLQFLFEYFSETQRNKGNFPGRFSGRQFSNSRSEMNVSTLELGDSALYLCASRLDSSSTDTQYFGPGTRLTVL.

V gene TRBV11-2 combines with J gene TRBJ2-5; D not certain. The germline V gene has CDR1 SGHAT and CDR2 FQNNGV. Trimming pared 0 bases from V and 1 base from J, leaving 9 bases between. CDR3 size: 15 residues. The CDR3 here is CASSLEADRQETQYF. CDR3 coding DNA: TGTGCCAGCAGCTTAGAGGCAGATCGCCAAGAGACCCAGTACTTC.